This is a list of T cell receptor beta chains from one sample in a study of early T cells in non-severe SARS-CoV-2 infection. TCRdb redid the calling of the 5' RACE reads with MiXCR, one entry per CDR3 protein. This sample has about 92,000 distinct CDR3 sequences, with roughly 15% found just once. The sample taken for sequencing was whole blood. Every receptor here comes from an adult who was a healthcare worker with PCR-confirmed SARS-CoV-2 infection or an uninfected control (not recorded which). Each CDR3 is given with its conserved first and last residue. Fields, in order: J gene, D gene, clone size, V gene, CDR3 DNA, CDR3 protein. A D gene is named only where the DNA matches it firmly. Some rows mark clone size as missing; the rest say once, few, many or name a class of expanded clone.

TRBJ2-2 | NA | few | TRBV24-1 | TGTGCCACCAGGAAGGCAGGAGGGACCGGGGAGCTGTTTTTT | CATRKAGGTGELFF
TRBJ2-1 | NA | few | TRBV11-3 | TGTGCCAGCAGCGCCTCCCCGTCGGGGGTCCCGTTCTTC | CASSASPSGVPFF
TRBJ1-5 | NA | NA | TRBV30 | TGTGCCTGGAGTTTGGGGAGCAATCAGCCCCAGCATTTT | CAWSLGSNQPQHF
TRBJ2-5 | NA | many | TRBV10-3 | TGTGCCATCAGTGAGGTTCAAGAGACCCAGTACTTC | CAISEVQETQYF
TRBJ2-2 | TRBD1 | NA | TRBV10-3 | TGTGCCAGCAATTCCTTCCCGGGACAGGGGGCGAGGATCACCGGGGAGCTGTTTTTT | CASNSFPGQGARITGELFF
TRBJ2-7 | TRBD2 | NA | TRBV20-1 | TGCAGTGCTAGGAGGGCTAGCGGGACCTACGAGCAGTACTTC | CSARRASGTYEQYF
TRBJ2-2 | TRBD1 | NA | TRBV20-1 | TGCAGTGCGAAGACAGGGGGCGAGGACACCGGGGAGCTGTTTTTT | CSAKTGGEDTGELFF
TRBJ2-6 | NA | many | TRBV29-1 | TGCAGCGTTGTATCAGGCGAAGATAAAAGCTCTGGGGCCAACGTCCTGACTTTC | CSVVSGEDKSSGANVLTF
TRBJ2-5 | NA | many | TRBV7-6 | TGTGCCAGCAGCACGGGCGCCTTCCAAGAGACCCAGTACTTC | CASSTGAFQETQYF
TRBJ2-3 | TRBD1 | NA | TRBV9 | TGTGCCAGCAGCGTAGAGGGGGCTAAGGATACGCAGTATTTT | CASSVEGAKDTQYF
TRBJ1-2 | TRBD1 | few | TRBV7-9 | TGTGCCAGCAGCACCCCGACAGGGGGTGGCTACACCTTC | CASSTPTGGGYTF
TRBJ2-7 | NA | NA | TRBV7-9 | TGTGCCAGCAGCCCCGTCAGTGTCTCCTACGAGCAGTACTTC | CASSPVSVSYEQYF
TRBJ2-7 | TRBD1 | NA | TRBV19 | TGTGCCAGTAGGTACCAGGGACAGAGCTCCTACGAGCAGTACTTC | CASRYQGQSSYEQYF
TRBJ1-1 | NA | NA | TRBV5-1 | TGCGCCAGCAGCCAACCCGACAGATCGAACACTGAAGCTTTCTTT | CASSQPDRSNTEAFF
TRBJ1-2 | NA | few | TRBV12-3/TRBV12-4 | TGTGCCAGCAGTTTAGTCGAGGACAGTAACTATGGCTACACCTTC | CASSLVEDSNYGYTF
TRBJ1-1 | NA | NA | TRBV28 | TGTGCCAGCAGTTCCCCCTCCGGGGGGCGGACTGAAGCTTTCTTT | CASSSPSGGRTEAFF
TRBJ1-2 | NA | many | TRBV28 | TGTGCCAGCAGAATAGCTAACTATGGCTACACCTTC | CASRIANYGYTF
TRBJ1-2 | NA | NA | TRBV14 | TGTGCCAGCAGCCACCTTACCCCCTACCTAAAAAACTATGGCTACACCTTC | CASSHLTPYLKNYGYTF
TRBJ2-3 | TRBD2 | few | TRBV4-2 | TGTGCCAGCAGCCGAACTAGCGGGGGAGGGGCAGATACGCAGTATTTT | CASSRTSGGGADTQYF
TRBJ2-1 | NA | NA | TRBV10-3 | TGTGCCATCAGTGAGTCGCTCGAGTTACATGAGCAGTTCTTC | CAISESLELHEQFF
TRBJ2-1 | NA | few | TRBV11-2 | TGTGCCAGCAGCTTAGATCCCAATTTAGAGCAGTTCTTC | CASSLDPNLEQFF
TRBJ1-2 | TRBD1 | few | TRBV24-1 | TGTGCCACCAGTGATCGCGAGACAGGGGGTAACTATGGCTACACCTTC | CATSDRETGGNYGYTF
TRBJ2-3 | TRBD2 | NA | TRBV7-2 | TGTGCCAGCAGCTTAATCGGAGGGAGGGACGCAGATACGCAGTATTTT | CASSLIGGRDADTQYF
TRBJ2-3 | NA | NA | TRBV12-3/TRBV12-4 | TGTGCCAGCAGTTTATACAGGGAGGTAGATACGCAGTATTTT | CASSLYREVDTQYF
TRBJ2-2 | NA | many | TRBV13 | TGTGCCAGCAGCCTAGACCGGGCCGGGGAGCTGTTTTTT | CASSLDRAGELFF
TRBJ2-1 | NA | NA | TRBV6-5 | TGTGCCAGCAGCCTCCAGGGGACCTACAATGAGCAGTTCTTC | CASSLQGTYNEQFF
TRBJ1-2 | TRBD1 | NA | TRBV2 | TGTGCCAGCAGTGAAGGAAGGACAGGGCAAGGCTACACCTTC | CASSEGRTGQGYTF
TRBJ1-1 | NA | NA | TRBV30 | TGTGCCTGGAGAGGTGGCACTGAAGCTTTCTTT | CAWRGGTEAFF
TRBJ2-3 | TRBD2 | NA | TRBV20-1 | TGCAGTGCTAGATTTGTCGGGGGGGCCCGAGATACGCAGTATTTT | CSARFVGGARDTQYF
TRBJ1-5 | NA | few | TRBV28 | TGTGCCAGCAGCAACCGGGCCTCGGGGCAGCCCCAGCATTTT | CASSNRASGQPQHF
TRBJ2-2 | TRBD1 | few | TRBV5-6 | TGTGCCAGCAGCTATCGACAGGGAGTAGACGGGGAGCTGTTTTTT | CASSYRQGVDGELFF
TRBJ1-1 | NA | NA | TRBV11-2 | TGTGCCAGCAGCTTAGGACGGGATCCCTTGTGGGGAGGAACTGAAGCTTTCTTT | CASSLGRDPLWGGTEAFF
TRBJ2-7 | TRBD2 | NA | TRBV28 | TGTGCCAGCAGAATCGGACTAGCGGGAGTGTACGAGCAGTACTTC | CASRIGLAGVYEQYF
TRBJ2-7 | TRBD2 | few | TRBV30 | TGTGCCTGGAGAGATACTAGCGGAGCGTACGAGCAGTACTTC | CAWRDTSGAYEQYF
TRBJ2-2 | TRBD2 | few | TRBV4-3 | TGCGCCAGCAGCCAAGTTCCCAGCGGGAGTGGTACCGGGGAGCTGTTTTTT | CASSQVPSGSGTGELFF
TRBJ1-2 | NA | few | TRBV6-2/TRBV6-3 | TGTGCCAGCAGCCCCGCAGGGTCAGCGACCTATGGCTACACCTTC | CASSPAGSATYGYTF
TRBJ2-7 | NA | NA | TRBV5-1 | TGCGCCAGCAGCTTCCGGGACGGACACTACGAGCAGTACTTC | CASSFRDGHYEQYF
TRBJ2-1 | TRBD2 | few | TRBV9 | TGTGCCAGCAGCGCCGGGACTAGCGGGGTCGGGGATGAGCAGTTCTTC | CASSAGTSGVGDEQFF
TRBJ2-7 | TRBD1 | NA | TRBV7-9 | TGTGCCAGCAGCCAACAGGGGAACTCGCAGTACTTC | CASSQQGNSQYF
TRBJ1-1 | NA | NA | TRBV28 | TGTGCCAGCAGTTTAGGGCCCACTGAAGCTTTCTTT | CASSLGPTEAFF
TRBJ1-4 | TRBD1 | many | TRBV28 | TGTGCCAGCAGTTTAAGGGGACAGGGAGCTAATGAAAAACTGTTTTTT | CASSLRGQGANEKLFF
TRBJ2-7 | TRBD1 | NA | TRBV7-2 | TGTGCCAGCAGCCCCCGGGTACAGGGGAAGCAGTACTTC | CASSPRVQGKQYF
TRBJ2-6 | NA | many | TRBV5-1 | TGCGCCAGCAGCTTGGGCGTTACTAGCTCTGGGGCCAACGTCCTGACTTTC | CASSLGVTSSGANVLTF
TRBJ2-7 | NA | NA | TRBV7-8 | TGTGCCAGCAGCTTAGTGCGGGCCACCTACGAGCAGTACTTC | CASSLVRATYEQYF
TRBJ2-1 | NA | few | TRBV20-1 | TGCAGTGCTAGAGAGGGAGCAGACAATGAGCAGTTCTTC | CSAREGADNEQFF
TRBJ1-1 | TRBD1 | NA | TRBV5-5 | TGTGCCAGCAGCCGGAAGGGACAGGGCATGAACACTGAAGCTTTCTTT | CASSRKGQGMNTEAFF
TRBJ1-1 | NA | many | TRBV7-9 | TGTGCCAGCAGCGTTTGGACCCTGGGCACTGAAGTTTTCTTT | CASSVWTLGTEVFF
TRBJ1-2 | NA | medium-sized | TRBV20-1 | TGCAGTGCTAAGCGGGGCTATGGCTACACCTTC | CSAKRGYGYTF
TRBJ1-5 | TRBD1 | NA | TRBV28 | TGTGCCAGCAGTTTAGGCGACAGGGCTAGCAATCAGCCCCAGCATTTT | CASSLGDRASNQPQHF
TRBJ1-2 | NA | NA | TRBV5-1 | TGCGCCAGCAGCTTGACCCAGGCTCTGGAAGGCTACACCTTC | CASSLTQALEGYTF
TRBJ2-2 | NA | NA | TRBV23-1 | TGCGCCAGCAGTCAATTGGTTGGGGGGCCCACCGGGGAGCTGTTTTTT | CASSQLVGGPTGELFF
TRBJ1-1 | NA | NA | TRBV20-1 | TGCAGTGCACGTCCGGACCAGAACACTGAAGCTTTCTTT | CSARPDQNTEAFF
TRBJ2-1 | TRBD2 | few | TRBV3-1 | TGTGCCAGCAGCCGAGTTCTAGCGGGAGGGCCAAATGAGCAGTTCTTC | CASSRVLAGGPNEQFF
TRBJ2-2 | NA | NA | TRBV14 | TGTGCCAGCAGCCAATTCGGCTGGCCGACCACCGGGGAGCTGTTTTTT | CASSQFGWPTTGELFF
TRBJ1-5 | NA | NA | TRBV20-1 | TGCAGTGCTGCGGACAACCCCAATAGCAATCAGCCCCAGCATTTT | CSAADNPNSNQPQHF
TRBJ2-7 | NA | NA | TRBV6-2/TRBV6-3 | TGTGCCAGCAGCGACAGGCGCGAGCAGTACTTC | CASSDRREQYF
TRBJ1-1 | NA | NA | TRBV20-1 | TGCAGTGCTAGAGATCGGGGACCGAGGGGCACTGAAGCTTTCTTT | CSARDRGPRGTEAFF
TRBJ2-7 | NA | NA | TRBV6-2/TRBV6-3 | TGTGCCAGCAGCTTCCCAGGGGACGAGCAGTACTTC | CASSFPGDEQYF
TRBJ1-5 | TRBD1 | many | TRBV12-3/TRBV12-4 | TGTGCCAGCAGCCCGGGACAGGGGCGGCAGCCCCAGCATTTT | CASSPGQGRQPQHF
TRBJ2-7 | NA | NA | TRBV11-2 | TGTGCCAGCAGCTTAGGCCCGGGAACCGAGCAGTACTTC | CASSLGPGTEQYF